The text below deals with one T cell receptor (beta chain). This entry comes from a study of blood T cell repertoires in COVID-19. About the research overall: Collection of acute and convalescent COVID-19 samples took place in the United States, Italy and Spain. T cells, B-cell-depleted T cells, or PBMCs supplied cDNA or gDNA.

Authors' data handling: Nucleated cell counts were estimated from reference gene primer amplification. The repertoire was sequenced with immunoSEQ multiplex PCR; TCRdb's copy has only in-frame clones and lacks some. V, J and clone size derive from that table, while D and trimming were established from the DNA sequence. The top ten clones hold roughly 3.5% of a sample with some 150,000 clones, around nine tenths of them seen once. The length of the CDR3 is 16 residues. The ends lost 5 bases at V and 6 bases at J; junction bases unmatched: 6. Germline values: CDR1 SGHTA, CDR2 FQGTGA. The V gene is TRBV7-3, the J gene TRBJ2-3; 15 bases are shared with TRBD2. This receptor was obtained from a man between 65 and 79 years old with acute or convalescent COVID-19. Sequencing was performed on peripheral blood. In nucleotides, the CDR3 is TGTGCCAGCAGCCGGACTAGCGGGAGGGCCGGGGATACGCAGTATTTT. It codes for CASSRTSGRAGDTQYF.